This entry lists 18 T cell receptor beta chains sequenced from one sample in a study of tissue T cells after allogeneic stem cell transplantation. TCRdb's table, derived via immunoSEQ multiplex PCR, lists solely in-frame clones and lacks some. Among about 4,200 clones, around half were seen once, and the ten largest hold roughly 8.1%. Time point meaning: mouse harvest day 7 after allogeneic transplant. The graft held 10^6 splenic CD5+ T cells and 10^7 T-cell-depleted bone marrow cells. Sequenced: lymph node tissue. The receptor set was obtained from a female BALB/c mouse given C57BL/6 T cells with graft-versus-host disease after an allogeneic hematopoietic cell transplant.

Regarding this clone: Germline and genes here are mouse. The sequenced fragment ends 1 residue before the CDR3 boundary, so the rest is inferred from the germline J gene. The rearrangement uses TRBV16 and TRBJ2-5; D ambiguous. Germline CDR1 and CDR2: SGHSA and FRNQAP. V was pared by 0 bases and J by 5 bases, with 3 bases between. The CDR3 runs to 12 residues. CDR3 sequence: CASSLDRDTQYF. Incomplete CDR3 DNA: TGTGCAAGCAGCTTAGATAGAGACACCCAGTAC.

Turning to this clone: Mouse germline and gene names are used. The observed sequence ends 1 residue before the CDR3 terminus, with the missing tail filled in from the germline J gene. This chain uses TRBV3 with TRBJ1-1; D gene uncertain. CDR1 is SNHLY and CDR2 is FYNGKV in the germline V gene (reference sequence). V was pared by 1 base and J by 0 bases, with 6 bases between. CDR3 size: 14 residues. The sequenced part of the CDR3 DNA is TGTGCCAGCAGCTTAGTCAGGTCAAACACAGAAGTCTTC. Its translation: CASSLVRSNTEVF. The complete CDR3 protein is CASSLVRSNTEVFF.

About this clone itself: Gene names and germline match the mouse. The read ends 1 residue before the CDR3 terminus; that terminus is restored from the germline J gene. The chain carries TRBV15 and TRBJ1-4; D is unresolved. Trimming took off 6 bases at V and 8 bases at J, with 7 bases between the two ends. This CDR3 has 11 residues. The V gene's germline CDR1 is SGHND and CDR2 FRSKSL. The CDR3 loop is CASSRGERLFF. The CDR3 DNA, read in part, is TGTGCCAGCAGCCGGGGAGAAAGATTATTT.

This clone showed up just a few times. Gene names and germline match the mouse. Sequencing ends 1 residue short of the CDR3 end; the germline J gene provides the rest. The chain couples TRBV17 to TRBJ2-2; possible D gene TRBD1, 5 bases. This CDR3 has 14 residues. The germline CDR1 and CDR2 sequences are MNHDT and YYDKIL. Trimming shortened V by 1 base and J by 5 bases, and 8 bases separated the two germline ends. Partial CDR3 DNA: TGTGCTAGCAGTAGAGCAGGGTGGACCGGGCAGCTCTAC. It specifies CASSRAGWTGQLY. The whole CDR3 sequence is CASSRAGWTGQLYF.

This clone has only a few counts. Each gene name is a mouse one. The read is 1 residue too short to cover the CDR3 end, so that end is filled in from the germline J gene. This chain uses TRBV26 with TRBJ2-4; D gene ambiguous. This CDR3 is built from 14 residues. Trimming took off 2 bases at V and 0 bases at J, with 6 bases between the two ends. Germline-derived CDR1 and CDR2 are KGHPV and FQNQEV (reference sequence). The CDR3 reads CASSLTSSQNTLYF. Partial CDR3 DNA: TGTGCCAGCAGTCTGACATCTAGTCAAAACACCTTGTAC.

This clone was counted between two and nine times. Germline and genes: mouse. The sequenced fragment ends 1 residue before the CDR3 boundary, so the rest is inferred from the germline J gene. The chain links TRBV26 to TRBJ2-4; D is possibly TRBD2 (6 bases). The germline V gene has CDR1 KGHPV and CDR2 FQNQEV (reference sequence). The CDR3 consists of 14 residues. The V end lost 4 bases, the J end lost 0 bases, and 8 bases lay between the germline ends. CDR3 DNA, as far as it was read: TGTGCCAGCAGTCGGGACTATAGTCAAAACACCTTGTAC. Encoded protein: CASSRDYSQNTLY. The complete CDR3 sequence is CASSRDYSQNTLYF.

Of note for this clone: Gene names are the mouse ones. The CDR3 loop reads CASSLPFEQYF. The sequenced part of the CDR3 DNA is TGTGCCAGCTCTCTCCCATTTGAACAGTAC. The chain links TRBV12-2 to TRBJ2-7; D uncertain. The sequenced fragment ends 1 residue before the CDR3 boundary, so the rest is inferred from the germline J gene. The V end was cut by 0 bases, the J end by 6 bases, with 5 bases between. Germline values: CDR1 SGHLS, CDR2 HYDKME. This CDR3 contains 11 residues.

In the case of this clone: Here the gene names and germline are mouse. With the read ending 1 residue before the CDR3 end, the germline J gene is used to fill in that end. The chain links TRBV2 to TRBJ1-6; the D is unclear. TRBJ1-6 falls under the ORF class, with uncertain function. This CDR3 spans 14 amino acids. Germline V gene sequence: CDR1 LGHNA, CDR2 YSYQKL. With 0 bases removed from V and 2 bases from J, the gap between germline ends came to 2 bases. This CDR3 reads CASSQEPYNSPLYF. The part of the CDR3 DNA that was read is TGTGCCAGCAGCCAAGAACCCTATAATTCGCCCCTCTAC.

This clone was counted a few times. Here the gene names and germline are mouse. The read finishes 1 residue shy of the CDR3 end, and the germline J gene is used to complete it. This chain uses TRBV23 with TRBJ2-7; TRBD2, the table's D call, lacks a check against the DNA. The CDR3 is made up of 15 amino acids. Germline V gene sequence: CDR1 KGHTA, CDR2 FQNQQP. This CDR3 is CSSSQIPDWGYEQYF. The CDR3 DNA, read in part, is TGCTCCAGCAGTCAAATCCCCGACTGGGGCTATGAACAGTAC.

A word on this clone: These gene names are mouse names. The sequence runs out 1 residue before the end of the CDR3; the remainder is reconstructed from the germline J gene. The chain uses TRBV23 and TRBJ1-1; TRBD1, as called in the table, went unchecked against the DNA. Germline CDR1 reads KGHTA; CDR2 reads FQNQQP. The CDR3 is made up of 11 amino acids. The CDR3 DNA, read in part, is TGCTCCAGCAGTGCAGACAGAGAAGTCTTC. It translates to CSSSADREVF. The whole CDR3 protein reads CSSSADREVFF. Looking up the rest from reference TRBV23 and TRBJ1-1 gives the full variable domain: DAAVTQKPRYLIKMKGQEAEMKCIPEKGHTAVFWYQQKQSKELKFLIYFQNQQPLDQIDMVKERFSAVCPSSSLCSLGIRTCEAEDSALYLCSSSADREVFFGKGTRLTVV.

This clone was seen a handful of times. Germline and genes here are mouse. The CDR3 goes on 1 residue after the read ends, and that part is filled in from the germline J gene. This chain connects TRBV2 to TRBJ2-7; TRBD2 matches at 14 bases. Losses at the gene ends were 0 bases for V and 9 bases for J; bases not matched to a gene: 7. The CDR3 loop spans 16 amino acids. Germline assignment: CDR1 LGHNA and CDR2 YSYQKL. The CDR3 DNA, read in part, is TGTGCCAGCAGCCAAGAGGAGGGGACTGGGGGGGCGCGACAGTAC. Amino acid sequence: CASSQEEGTGGARQY. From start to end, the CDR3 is CASSQEEGTGGARQYF.

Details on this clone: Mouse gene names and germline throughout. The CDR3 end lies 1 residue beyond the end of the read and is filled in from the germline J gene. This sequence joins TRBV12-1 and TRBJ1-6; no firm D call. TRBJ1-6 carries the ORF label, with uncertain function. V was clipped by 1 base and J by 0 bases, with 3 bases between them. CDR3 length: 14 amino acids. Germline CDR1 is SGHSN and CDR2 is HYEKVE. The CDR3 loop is CASSLSSYNSPLYF. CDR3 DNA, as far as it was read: TGTGCCAGCTCTCTATCTTCCTATAATTCGCCCCTCTAC.

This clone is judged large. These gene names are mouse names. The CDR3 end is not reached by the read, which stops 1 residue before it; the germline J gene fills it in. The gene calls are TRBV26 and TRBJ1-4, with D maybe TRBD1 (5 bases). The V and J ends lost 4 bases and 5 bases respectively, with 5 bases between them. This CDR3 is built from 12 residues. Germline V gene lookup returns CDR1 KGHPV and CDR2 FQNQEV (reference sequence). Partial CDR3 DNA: TGTGCCAGCAGTCACAGGAACGAAAGATTATTT. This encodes CASSHRNERLF. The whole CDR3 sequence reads CASSHRNERLFF.

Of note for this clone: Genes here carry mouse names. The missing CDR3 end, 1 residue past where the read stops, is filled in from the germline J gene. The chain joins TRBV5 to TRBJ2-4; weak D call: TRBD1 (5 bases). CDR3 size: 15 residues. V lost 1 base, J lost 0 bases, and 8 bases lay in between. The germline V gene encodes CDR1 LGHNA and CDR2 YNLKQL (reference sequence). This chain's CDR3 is CASSQGTTSQNTLYF. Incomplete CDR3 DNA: TGTGCCAGCAGCCAAGGGACAACTAGTCAAAACACCTTGTAC.

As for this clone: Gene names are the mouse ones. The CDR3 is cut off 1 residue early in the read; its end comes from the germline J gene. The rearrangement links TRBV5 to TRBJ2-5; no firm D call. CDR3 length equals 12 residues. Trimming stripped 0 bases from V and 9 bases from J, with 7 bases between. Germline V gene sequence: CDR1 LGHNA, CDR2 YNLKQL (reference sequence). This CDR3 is CASSQEVGTQYF. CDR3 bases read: TGTGCCAGCAGCCAAGAAGTCGGGACCCAGTAC.

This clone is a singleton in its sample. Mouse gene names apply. The chain's CDR3 is CAWRPGQGLYF. The sequenced part of the CDR3 DNA is TGTGCCTGGAGACCGGGACAGGGGCTCTAT. The chain uses TRBV31 and TRBJ1-3, with 9 bases lining up with TRBD1. The read comes to an end 1 residue before the CDR3 does, leaving the germline J gene to fill in the end. This CDR3 is 11 amino acids long. Germline V gives CDR1 GKSSPN, CDR2 SITVG. V lost 3 bases to trimming and J lost 12 bases; unmatched junction nucleotides: 3.

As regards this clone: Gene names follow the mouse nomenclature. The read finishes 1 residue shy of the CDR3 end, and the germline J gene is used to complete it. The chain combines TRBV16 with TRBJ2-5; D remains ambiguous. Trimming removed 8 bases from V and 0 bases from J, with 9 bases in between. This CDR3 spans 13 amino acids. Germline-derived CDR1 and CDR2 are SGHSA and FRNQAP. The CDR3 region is CASGRANQDTQYF. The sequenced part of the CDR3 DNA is TGTGCAAGCGGAAGGGCTAACCAAGACACCCAGTAC.

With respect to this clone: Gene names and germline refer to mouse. The sequenced CDR3 bases are TGTGCCAGCAGTTTAGAAGGGAGGGGCACAGAAGTCTTC. Amino acid sequence: CASSLEGRGTEVF. The entire CDR3 reads CASSLEGRGTEVFF. The chain joins TRBV15 to TRBJ1-1; perhaps TRBD1 as D (5 bases). The CDR3 end falls 1 residue outside the read, so it is completed with the germline J gene. From germline, CDR1 is SGHND and CDR2 FRSKSL. V was trimmed by 1 base and J by 4 bases, leaving 10 bases between them. The CDR3 is 14 amino acids.